This entry lists 14 T cell receptor beta chains sequenced from one sample in a study of T-cell memory formation after mild COVID-19. TCRdb fed the 5' RACE reads into MiXCR, producing one record per CDR3 protein. The sample has 50,000 or so distinct CDR3 sequences; 9.3% are singletons. Sequenced: PBMCs or a T cell subset sorted from them (not recorded which). All receptors derive from an adult woman who had mild COVID-19 (a few samples of this study predate the infection). Cell type and time point are not known.

The chain recombines TRBV9 with TRBJ2-2; D unclear. CDR3 length: 14 residues. Deletions cut 5 bases from V and 4 bases from J, with 12 bases between. Germline CDR1 reads SGDLS; CDR2 reads YYNGEE. CDR3 loop: CASRETLSTGELFF. The CDR3 DNA reads as TGTGCCAGCAGGGAAACACTAAGCACCGGGGAGCTGTTTTTT.

Many counts were recorded for this clonotype. The chain carries TRBV18 and TRBJ2-1; TRBD1 agrees at 8 bases. With 3 bases clipped from V and 1 base from J, the junction kept 8 bases outside the gene matches. Germline values: CDR1 KGHSH, CDR2 LQKENI. This CDR3 is built from 17 residues. The CDR3 DNA follows: TGTGCCAGCTCACCTGGGACAGGCCAGCCGTCCTACAATGAGCAGTTCTTC. Its protein product is CASSPGTGQPSYNEQFF.

The chain employs TRBV5-1 and TRBJ2-6; no clear D. The length of the CDR3 is 15 residues. V dropped 4 bases and J dropped 0 bases, with 8 bases sitting between them. Germline V CDR1 and CDR2: SGHRS, YFSETQ. The CDR3 spells CASSPQISGANVLTF. In nucleotides, the CDR3 is TGCGCCAGCAGCCCACAGATCTCTGGGGCCAACGTCCTGACTTTC.

The chain carries TRBV12-3 or TRBV12-4 and TRBJ2-1; D possibly matches TRBD1 or TRBD2 (5 bases each). V lost 5 bases and J 1 base, leaving 9 bases between the germline ends. The length of the CDR3 is 14 residues. The CDR3, as DNA: TGTGCCAGCAGTCTGGGGGTGTCCTACAATGAGCAGTTCTTC. This sequence encodes CASSLGVSYNEQFF.

V is TRBV4-1 and J is TRBJ2-3; 7 bases fit TRBD1. The V gene end was trimmed by 0 bases and the J gene end by 4 bases; junction bases not matched to a gene: 10. Germline lookup yields CDR1 MGHRA and CDR2 YSYEKL. This CDR3 has 17 amino acids. The CDR3, as DNA: TGCGCCAGCAGCCAAGATTTCAGACAGGGTCCCGCAGATACGCAGTATTTT. This gives the protein CASSQDFRQGPADTQYF.

The chain links TRBV9 to TRBJ1-4; 7 bases line up with TRBD1. Trimming cost V 4 bases and J 8 bases; bases outside gene matches: 8. The germline V gene encodes CDR1 SGDLS and CDR2 YYNGEE. CDR3 length equals 14 residues. The CDR3 region has the DNA TGTGCCAGCAGCCGTCGACAGGGAGGGGAAAAACTGTTTTTT. Translated, it gives CASSRRQGGEKLFF. Full variable domain (remainder filled in from reference TRBV9 and TRBJ1-4): DSGVTQTPKHLITATGQRVTLRCSPRSGDLSVYWYQQSLDQGLQFLIQYYNGEERAKGNILERFSAQQFPDLHSELNLSSLELGDSALYFCASSRRQGGEKLFFGSGTQLSVL.

The CDR3 DNA sequence: TGTGCCAGCAGCAGAACTGAAGGCAATGAGCAGTTCTTC. Protein product: CASSRTEGNEQFF. The chain employs TRBV13 and TRBJ2-1, with no clear D. The CDR3 extends over 13 amino acids. Per germline, CDR1 PRHDT and CDR2 FYEKMQ (reference sequence). V lost 5 bases, J lost 6 bases, and 11 bases lay in between. Looking up the rest from reference TRBV13 and TRBJ2-1 gives the full variable domain: AAGVIQSPRHLIKEKRETATLKCYPIPRHDTVYWYQQGPGQDPQFLISFYEKMQSDKGSIPDRFSAQQFSDYHSELNMSSLELGDSALYFCASSRTEGNEQFFGPGTRLTVL.

The V call is TRBV14, the J call TRBJ1-2, with unresolved D. Trimming took 4 bases from V and 1 from J, leaving 13 bases between them. The germline gives CDR1 SGHDN, CDR2 FVKESK. The CDR3 totals 15 residues. The chain's CDR3 is CASSPGERFNYGYTF. CDR3 DNA sequence: TGTGCCAGCAGCCCCGGGGAACGTTTTAACTATGGCTACACCTTC.

This clonotype was seen at least ten times. An end of the junction does not agree with germline; a read error may underlie this. The V and J genes are TRBV2 and TRBJ2-3, with D possibly TRBD1 on 6 matching bases. Germline V gene data show CDR1 as SNHLY and CDR2 as FYNNEI. The CDR3 length is 14 residues. As DNA, the CDR3 is TGTGCCGGCAGAGGGGGTATTGGCCGAGATACGCAGTATTTT. Amino acid sequence: CAGRGGIGRDTQYF.

By sample fraction, this clonotype is medium-sized. This chain links TRBV24-1 with TRBJ2-2; tentatively, D is TRBD1 (5 bases). V gave up 4 bases and J gave up 3 bases, with 14 bases separating them. The CDR3 totals 16 residues. Germline V CDR1 and CDR2: KGHDR, SFDVKD. The CDR3 here is CATSDQSARDTGELFF. The CDR3 DNA is TGTGCCACCAGTGACCAATCGGCCAGGGACACCGGGGAGCTGTTTTTT.

The chain employs TRBV7-2 and TRBJ1-5; D unclear. Germline CDR1 and CDR2: SGHTA and FQGNSA. Trimming took 5 bases from V and 2 from J, leaving 10 bases between them. The CDR3 has 14 residues. The CDR3 DNA sequence: TGTGCCAGCAGCACTAGGGCAGGCAATCAGCCCCAGCATTTT. This gives the protein CASSTRAGNQPQHF.

This chain links TRBV29-1 with TRBJ2-1, with 13 bases that match TRBD2. CDR3 length: 11 residues. The V and J ends lost 7 bases and 14 bases, in that order; junction bases with no gene match: 5. Germline CDR1 reads SQVTM; CDR2 reads ANQGSEA. The CDR3 DNA is TGCAGCGCCACTAGCGGGAGGGTGGAGTTCTTC. This gives the protein CSATSGRVEFF.

The chain joins TRBV7-6 to TRBJ2-2; 10 nucleotides line up with TRBD2. The CDR3 has 16 amino acids. V shed 3 bases, J shed 4 bases, and the junction held 5 bases outside the gene matches. Germline CDR1 is SGHVS and CDR2 is FNYEAQ. The CDR3 DNA reads TGTGCCAGCAGCTTTGGGACTAGCGCTACCACCGGGGAGCTGTTTTTT. It encodes CASSFGTSATTGELFF.

The chain links TRBV28 to TRBJ1-1; 9 nucleotides align to TRBD1. Trimming at V came to 4 bases and at J to 5 bases, leaving 8 bases not matched to a gene. CDR1 is MDHEN and CDR2 is SYDVKM in the germline V gene. The CDR3 runs to 15 residues. The DNA for the CDR3 is TGTGCCAGCAGTTCCCTACAGGGGGCGCGGACTGAAGCTTTCTTT. Translation: CASSSLQGARTEAFF.